This record covers a single T cell receptor (beta chain). Its target is unknown. The CDR3 consists of 14 residues. Per germline, CDR1 SGHNT and CDR2 YENEEA. V was cut by 3 bases and J by 6 bases, with 14 bases left in between. Repertoires were generated with immunoSEQ multiplex PCR, while TCRdb's copy carries only in-frame clones and drops some. Among 2,000 to 3,000 clones listed, about 43% were seen once. The data are from a study of T cells in localized non-small cell lung cancer. Study-level findings and limits: A median approximately 53 of the top 100 tumor clones appeared in adjacent lung. Because only a single region of the tumor was sequenced, heterogeneity remains possible.

The sequencing here drew on lung tumor tissue, taken before any cancer treatment. The clonotype comes from a male donor aged 60 or older with stage II squamous cell lung carcinoma. The chain carries TRBV11-3 and TRBJ1-1; perhaps TRBD1 as D (5 bases). The CDR3 coding sequence is TGTGCCAGCAGCTTTAGTACGTTGGGGGCTGAAGCTTTCTTT. Its protein product is CASSFSTLGAEAFF.